The 22 T cell receptor beta chains below all came from one sample that was sequenced in a study of Graves' ophthalmopathy and Graves' hyperthyroidism (dated by TCRdb to about 2018). The instrument given in TCRdb is Illumina HiSeq 2000. For repertoire sequencing, the TCR beta CDR3 regions were amplified from RNA transcripts. The first round was an RT-PCR using HTBI primers with the Qiagen OneStep RT-PCR kit, and this first round was followed by a second-round multiplex PCR, then size selection and purification. TCRdb itself trimmed the public reads at Q25 with fastp, ran MiXCR and retained productive beta chains. Identical CDR3 proteins give one entry, which carries the most common genes and DNA. The sample records some 15,000 distinct CDR3 sequences, approximately 49% of which are singletons. The ten largest clonotypes hold around 42% of the sample. Material: peripheral blood. The source is a woman in her 30s with Graves' ophthalmopathy. Donor details come from another sample of the same person, matched by shared clones.

The rearrangement joins TRBV24-1 to TRBJ1-4; 11 bases agree with TRBD1. The CDR3 runs to 18 residues. Trimming took 3 bases from V and 8 from J; bases not matched to a gene: 13. From germline, CDR1 is KGHDR and CDR2 SFDVKD. CDR3 sequence (DNA): TGTGCCACCAGTGATAACCGGGACAGGGGGGCGGTACGGGAAAAACTGTTTTTT. It codes for CATSDNRDRGAVREKLFF.

About this clonotype: This is likely a read error, given that the CDR3 carries no conserved phenylalanine or tryptophan at its end. CDR3 sequence reads: CASSLAPDLGSYEQYL. The CDR3 DNA sequence: TGCGCCAGCAGCTTGGCCCCTGATCTCGGGAGCTACGAGCAGTACCTC. This sequence joins TRBV5-1 and TRBJ2-7, with D perhaps matching TRBD2 (6 bases). Germline V gene data show CDR1 as SGHRS and CDR2 as YFSETQ. CDR3 size: 16 residues. V was pared by 0 bases and J by 3 bases, with 16 bases between.

This clonotype was seen only once. This sequence joins TRBV19 and TRBJ1-5, with 10 bases lining up with TRBD1. This CDR3 is built from 16 residues. With V trimmed by 3 bases and J by 5 bases, 7 bases remained unmatched. Per the germline V gene, CDR1 is LNHDA and CDR2 is SQIVND (reference sequence). The CDR3 spells CASSIEGTGVHQPQHF. Written as DNA, the CDR3 is TGTGCCAGTAGTATCGAAGGGACAGGGGTTCATCAGCCCCAGCATTTT.

This clonotype has a count of ten or more. The V call is TRBV20-1, the J call TRBJ2-7, with D possibly being TRBD2 (6 bases). Deletions cut 3 bases from V and 4 bases from J, with 13 bases between. The germline V gene has CDR1 DFQATT and CDR2 SNEGSKA (reference sequence). The CDR3 totals 13 residues. This CDR3 reads CSARTGVGYEQYF. The CDR3 DNA sequence: TGCAGTGCTAGGACGGGAGTCGGGTACGAGCAGTACTTC.

The chain is built from TRBV7-9 and TRBJ2-2, with 7 bases aligning to TRBD1. The CDR3 loop spans 15 amino acids. J was trimmed by 5 bases and V by 5 bases; bases with no gene match: 8. The germline CDR1 and CDR2 sequences are SEHNR and FQNEAQ (reference sequence). The CDR3 sequence is CASSLWGQTTGELFF. Here the CDR3 DNA reads TGTGCCAGCAGCCTCTGGGGACAGACGACCGGGGAGCTGTTTTTT.

This clonotype is termed medium-sized. J is TRBJ1-2 and V is TRBV2; 9 positions agree with TRBD1. Trimming cost V 3 bases and J 4 bases; bases outside gene matches: 0. Germline CDR1 and CDR2: SNHLY and FYNNEI. This CDR3 spans 13 amino acids. The CDR3 sequence: CASSEGQGYGYTF. In DNA, the CDR3 is TGTGCCAGCAGTGAGGGACAGGGCTATGGCTACACCTTC.

In its sample, this clonotype was seen many times. This chain links TRBV10-3 with TRBJ2-7; the D gene is possibly TRBD1 (6 bases). Germline CDR1 ENHRY, CDR2 SYGVKD. Trimming stripped 3 bases from V and 6 bases from J, with 12 bases between. The CDR3 is 13 residues long. The CDR3 loop is CAISDGTYAEQYF. CDR3 sequence (DNA): TGTGCCATCAGTGATGGGACATACGCCGAGCAGTACTTC.

This clonotype was observed a handful of times. The chain couples TRBV2 to TRBJ2-7; D is unclear. The germline CDR1 and CDR2 sequences are SNHLY and FYNNEI. The CDR3 sequence is 14 residues long. V lost 7 bases and J lost 0, with 13 bases in between. The CDR3 DNA is TGTGCCAGCATTCCCGATTGGGGCTCCTACGAGCAGTACTTC. Protein sequence: CASIPDWGSYEQYF.

Points on this clonotype: The junction differs from germline at one of its ends, possibly a read error. The chain employs TRBV24-1 and TRBJ1-6, with D hard to call. Germline CDR1 and CDR2: KGHDR and SFDVKD. The CDR3 extends over 15 amino acids. CDR3 region: CARTPGPRQNSSLHF. The CDR3 DNA reads as TGTGCCCGAACCCCGGGCCCTCGGCAGAATTCATCCCTCCACTTT.

This clonotype was seen a single time. This rearrangement joins TRBV14 to TRBJ2-1; D might be TRBD2 (6 bases). Deletions cut 1 base from V and 6 bases from J, with 16 bases between. Germline V gene sequence: CDR1 SGHDN, CDR2 FVKESK. The CDR3 runs 16 residues. CDR3 protein: CASSQASVPGFNEQFF. As DNA, the CDR3 is TGTGCCAGCAGCCAAGCTAGCGTACCAGGATTCAATGAGCAGTTCTTC. The full variable domain, rest sourced from reference TRBV14 and TRBJ2-1, is EAGVTQFPSHSVIEKGQTVTLRCDPISGHDNLYWYRRVMGKEIKFLLHFVKESKQDESGMPNNRFLAERTGGTYSTLKVQPAELEDSGVYFCASSQASVPGFNEQFFGPGTRLTVL.

Comment on this clonotype: This may stem from a read error, because a much larger clone lies one nucleotide away. The chain carries TRBV30 and TRBJ2-7; 7 positions match TRBD2. Trimming removed 5 bases from V and 0 bases from J; junction bases left unmatched: 19. Germline V gene sequence: CDR1 GTSNPN, CDR2 SVGIG (reference sequence). CDR3 length equals 18 residues. In DNA, the CDR3 is TGTGCCTGGGGTCACCACCAACTACTAGCGCCCCGCTCCTACGAGCAGTACGTC. Protein: CAWGHHQLLAPRSYEQYV.

The chain couples TRBV9 to TRBJ2-5; D might be TRBD1 (5 bases). Trimming removed 0 bases at V and 3 bases at J, with 12 bases between. The CDR3 has 15 amino acids. Germline V gene sequence: CDR1 SGDLS, CDR2 YYNGEE. CDR3 nucleotides: TGTGCCAGCAGCGTAGCTGTTGGCAGGGAAGAGACCCAGTACTTC. Translated: CASSVAVGREETQYF.

The rearrangement joins TRBV7-3 to TRBJ2-7; 10 nucleotides match TRBD2. There are 15 residues in the CDR3. Germline CDR1 reads SGHTA; CDR2 reads FQGTGA. Trimming at V came to 5 bases and at J to 6 bases, leaving 10 bases not matched to a gene. CDR3 in DNA: TGTGCCAGCAGCCCGGCCCTAGCGGGAGCCTCCGAGCAGTACTTC. Its translation: CASSPALAGASEQYF.

CDR3 DNA: TGTGCCAGCAGCTCCCCCCGGGACGAGCAGTACTTC. The encoded protein is CASSSPRDEQYF. This sequence joins TRBV7-8 and TRBJ2-7, with D unclear. Germline CDR1 SGHVS, CDR2 FQNEAQ. Trimming cost V 4 bases and J 5 bases, with 9 bases left between them. CDR3 length: 12 amino acids.

The V and J genes are TRBV6-1 and TRBJ1-6; no reliable D call. V dropped 4 bases and J dropped 6 bases, with 10 bases sitting between them. Germline V lookup: CDR1 MNHNS, CDR2 SASEGT. The CDR3 length is 14 residues. The CDR3 spells CASSVARSNSPLHF. The CDR3 DNA follows: TGTGCCAGCAGTGTAGCAAGGTCTAATTCACCCCTCCACTTT.

V and J are TRBV5-8 and TRBJ2-5; the D gene is possibly TRBD1 (6 bases). The CDR3 loop spans 14 amino acids. CDR1 is SGHTS, CDR2 YDEGEE, per germline. Trimming shortened V by 4 bases and J by 5 bases, and 15 bases separated the two germline ends. The CDR3: CASSPGQQSETQYF. The CDR3 DNA reads TGTGCCAGCAGCCCTGGACAGCAGTCTGAGACCCAGTACTTC.

The V call is TRBV6-4, the J call TRBJ2-3; 11 bases match TRBD1. Trimming at V came to 3 bases and at J to 4 bases, leaving 6 bases not matched to a gene. Germline lookup yields CDR1 MRHNA and CDR2 SNTAGT. This CDR3 comprises 16 residues. The DNA of the CDR3 is TGTGCCAGCAGTGATAGACCGGGACAGGGGGCAGATACGCAGTATTTT. This gives the protein CASSDRPGQGADTQYF.

The table lists this clonotype with a few counts. V usage is TRBV10-3 and J usage is TRBJ1-2; D remains ambiguous. Per germline, CDR1 ENHRY and CDR2 SYGVKD. This CDR3 region has 12 residues. V lost 8 bases and J lost 4, with 11 bases in between. The DNA for the CDR3 is TGTGCCATCGGGGAAGGGCGCTATGGCTACACCTTC. The encoded protein is CAIGEGRYGYTF.

This clonotype came up a few times. The rearrangement uses TRBV20-1 and TRBJ1-4; D unclear. This CDR3 spans 12 amino acids. Germline V gene sequence: CDR1 DFQATT, CDR2 SNEGSKA (reference sequence). Trimming removed 1 base from V and 5 bases from J, with 5 bases in between. This CDR3 is CSARGANEKLFF. Here the CDR3 DNA reads TGCAGTGCTAGAGGGGCCAATGAAAAACTGTTTTTT.

The DNA of the CDR3 is TGTGCCAGCAGCTTGTTAGGGCCGTCCGGTTCACCCCTCCACTTT. It codes for CASSLLGPSGSPLHF. V is TRBV5-6 and J is TRBJ1-6; D is uncertain. This CDR3 is 15 amino acids long. The germline V gene encodes CDR1 SGHDT and CDR2 YYEEEE. The V end lost 1 base, the J end lost 9 bases, and 14 bases lay between the germline ends.

The chain employs TRBV29-1 and TRBJ2-3; 12 bases agree with TRBD1. J lost 5 bases, V lost 7 bases, and 10 bases had no gene match. The germline CDR1 and CDR2 sequences are SQVTM and ANQGSEA. This CDR3 is 15 amino acids long. The CDR3 protein is CSAQGTGGGGDTQYF. CDR3 coding DNA: TGCAGCGCCCAAGGGACAGGGGGCGGGGGAGATACGCAGTATTTT.

By sample fraction, this clonotype is medium-sized. The rearrangement joins TRBV29-1 to TRBJ2-2, with TRBD1 matching 12 bases. CDR3 length: 15 residues. J lost 8 bases, V lost 7 bases, and 11 bases had no gene match. Germline V CDR1 and CDR2: SQVTM, ANQGSEA. In DNA form, the CDR3 reads TGCAGCGCCAAGGGACAGGGGGCGTTAAGTGGGGAGCTGTTTTTT. This sequence encodes CSAKGQGALSGELFF.